The clone carrying this T cell receptor beta chain was counted at least ten times. Its target is unknown. One entry per CDR3 protein results from TCRdb running MiXCR on the 5' RACE reads. The sample shows about 32,000 distinct CDR3 sequences, around 3.9% of them seen only once. Trimming removed 11 bases from V and 2 bases from J; junction bases left unmatched: 8. This CDR3 region has 14 residues. Germline V lookup: CDR1 LGHNA, CDR2 YNFKEQ. This sample was taken from a study of early T cells in non-severe SARS-CoV-2 infection. Whole-study results and caveats: Clonotype matching in VDJdb favored anti-spike CD8 responses and did not capture private and CD4 specificities.

This sequence was found in an adult who was a healthcare worker with PCR-confirmed SARS-CoV-2 infection or an uninfected control (not recorded which). This chain links TRBV4-2 with TRBJ2-3; the match to TRBD1 covers 9 bases. Sequencing was done on a sample of whole blood. The DNA for the CDR3 is TGTGCCTCCTCGACAGGGGGAAACACAGATACGCAGTATTTT. The encoded protein is CASSTGGNTDTQYF.